This T cell receptor beta chain emerged from a study of regulatory T cells in long-lasting Graves disease. Library construction for TCR beta used iRepertoire HTBI primers and Arm-PCR of CDR3 regions. MiXCR was run by TCRdb on the multiplex PCR reads, yielding one entry per CDR3 protein. The table has around 400,000 distinct CDR3 sequences, 15% to 19% seen once. The time point is: newly diagnosed GD, antithyroid drugs for less than 3 months. Extracted PBMC RNA gave rise to the TCR library. The CDR3 has 14 residues. Germline CDR1 is MNHEY and CDR2 is SMNVEV (reference sequence). V was shortened by 3 bases and J by 2 bases, with 10 bases between the two germline ends. This clonotype was recorded many times.

This material consisted of peripheral blood mononuclear cells (PBMCs), taken at new diagnosis, from a patient treated with antithyroid drugs. This TCR was sampled from a female donor with Graves disease. The genes are TRBV27 and TRBJ1-2; D not resolved. CDR3 DNA: TGTGCCAGCAGTTTTCGTGTAAGCAACTATGGCTACACCTTC. Translated, it gives CASSFRVSNYGYTF.